This T cell receptor (beta chain) was recorded in a study of T-cell reconstitution after alpha-beta-depleted transplantation in children. V was trimmed by 4 bases and J by 5 bases, leaving 9 bases between them. The CDR3 totals 12 residues. Germline V lookup: CDR1 ENHRY, CDR2 SYGVKD. TCRbeta library construction was performed incorporating unique molecular identifiers. MiXCR was run by TCRdb on the PCR reads, yielding one entry per CDR3 protein. This repertoire shows about 130,000 distinct CDR3 sequences, roughly 9.7% found once; its top ten account for about 25%. V usage is TRBV10-3 and J usage is TRBJ2-7, with D perhaps matching TRBD1 or TRBD2 (5 bases each). Specimen: PBMCs, mostly from graft donor cells, collected 180 days after TCRalphabeta/CD19-depleted stem cell transplant. The clonotype was recovered from a girl under three years old who had a stem cell transplant for combined immunodeficiency, so the T cells may come from the graft donor. Here the CDR3 reads CAISGRDDEQYF. DNA of the CDR3: TGTGCCATCAGTGGCCGGGACGACGAGCAGTACTTC.